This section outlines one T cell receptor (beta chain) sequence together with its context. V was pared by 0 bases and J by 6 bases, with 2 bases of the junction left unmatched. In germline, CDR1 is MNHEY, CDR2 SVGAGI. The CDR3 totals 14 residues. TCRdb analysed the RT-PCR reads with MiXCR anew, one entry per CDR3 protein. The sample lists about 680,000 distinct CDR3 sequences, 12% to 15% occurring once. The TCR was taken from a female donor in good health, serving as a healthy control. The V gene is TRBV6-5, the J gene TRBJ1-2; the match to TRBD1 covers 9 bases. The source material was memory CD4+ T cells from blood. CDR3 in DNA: TGTGCCAGCAGTTACTCTGGACAGGGGAATGGCTACACCTTC. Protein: CASSYSGQGNGYTF.